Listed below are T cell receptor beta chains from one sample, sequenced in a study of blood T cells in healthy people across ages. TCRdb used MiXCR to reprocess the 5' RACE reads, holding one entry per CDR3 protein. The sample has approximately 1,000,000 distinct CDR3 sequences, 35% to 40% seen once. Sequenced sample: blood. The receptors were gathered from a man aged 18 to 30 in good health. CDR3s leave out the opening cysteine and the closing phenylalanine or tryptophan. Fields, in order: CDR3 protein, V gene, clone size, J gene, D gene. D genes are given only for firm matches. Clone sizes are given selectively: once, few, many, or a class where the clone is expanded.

CDR3aa: ASSLTGNGNQPQH
v_gene: TRBV5-1
abundance: -
j_gene: TRBJ1-5
d_gene: -

CDR3aa: ASGGGIPYNYGYT
v_gene: TRBV12-3/TRBV12-4
abundance: many
j_gene: TRBJ1-2
d_gene: -

CDR3aa: ASTFIAGGRDTQY
v_gene: TRBV12-3/TRBV12-4
abundance: few
j_gene: TRBJ2-3
d_gene: TRBD2

CDR3aa: ASGLGGSTETQY
v_gene: TRBV28
abundance: -
j_gene: TRBJ2-5
d_gene: -

CDR3aa: ASSLVAGLPEAF
v_gene: TRBV7-9
abundance: few
j_gene: TRBJ1-1
d_gene: -

CDR3aa: ASSYSNFSGYT
v_gene: TRBV6-5
abundance: -
j_gene: TRBJ1-2
d_gene: -

CDR3aa: ASSFSDRQETQY
v_gene: TRBV6-2/TRBV6-3
abundance: -
j_gene: TRBJ2-5
d_gene: -

CDR3aa: ASSQRGTALTKSSTDTQY
v_gene: TRBV27
abundance: -
j_gene: TRBJ2-3
d_gene: -

CDR3aa: SASLGTDYNQPQH
v_gene: TRBV20-1
abundance: -
j_gene: TRBJ1-5
d_gene: -

CDR3aa: ASSGTGYPVADTQY
v_gene: TRBV28
abundance: few
j_gene: TRBJ2-3
d_gene: -

CDR3aa: ASSLWAKGDGYT
v_gene: TRBV5-1
abundance: -
j_gene: TRBJ1-2
d_gene: -

CDR3aa: ASSNPGTGGYGYT
v_gene: TRBV12-3/TRBV12-4
abundance: -
j_gene: TRBJ1-2
d_gene: TRBD1

CDR3aa: ASSLPRQGGGYT
v_gene: TRBV6-5
abundance: -
j_gene: TRBJ1-2
d_gene: TRBD1

CDR3aa: ASSQVIPGTGGNTEAF
v_gene: TRBV4-1
abundance: -
j_gene: TRBJ1-1
d_gene: TRBD1

CDR3aa: ASQLSGRGNTGELF
v_gene: TRBV25-1
abundance: -
j_gene: TRBJ2-2
d_gene: -

CDR3aa: ASSALRDGVTDTQY
v_gene: TRBV19
abundance: few
j_gene: TRBJ2-3
d_gene: -

CDR3aa: ASSSTRLAGGRDEQF
v_gene: TRBV7-2
abundance: -
j_gene: TRBJ2-1
d_gene: TRBD2

CDR3aa: ASSLRDSQGGAF
v_gene: TRBV5-1
abundance: few
j_gene: TRBJ1-1
d_gene: TRBD1

CDR3aa: SARRTSGGGSTDTQY
v_gene: TRBV20-1
abundance: -
j_gene: TRBJ2-3
d_gene: TRBD2

CDR3aa: SVETWTGAYNEQF
v_gene: TRBV29-1
abundance: once
j_gene: TRBJ2-1
d_gene: TRBD1

CDR3aa: SDGYGYT
v_gene: TRBV20-1
abundance: few
j_gene: TRBJ1-2
d_gene: -

CDR3aa: ASSGTGTSNAEAF
v_gene: TRBV7-9
abundance: -
j_gene: TRBJ1-1
d_gene: -

CDR3aa: AISESGTRNYGYT
v_gene: TRBV10-3
abundance: -
j_gene: TRBJ1-2
d_gene: -

CDR3aa: ASTEGVAGDNYGHT
v_gene: TRBV4-3
abundance: -
j_gene: TRBJ1-2
d_gene: -

CDR3aa: ASSLSSGGTDSYNEQF
v_gene: TRBV13
abundance: -
j_gene: TRBJ2-1
d_gene: TRBD2

CDR3aa: AIHQGDTQY
v_gene: TRBV21-1
abundance: few
j_gene: TRBJ2-3
d_gene: -

CDR3aa: ASSLSQGGPEAF
v_gene: TRBV7-3
abundance: -
j_gene: TRBJ1-1
d_gene: -

CDR3aa: ASSPAGSGYYEQY
v_gene: TRBV6-2/TRBV6-3
abundance: -
j_gene: TRBJ2-7
d_gene: -